These 23 T cell receptor beta chains share one sample of origin, sequenced in a study of response to subunit inactivated influenza vaccine. TCRdb reprocessed the RT-PCR reads with MiXCR, giving one entry per CDR3 protein. The table includes roughly 780,000 distinct CDR3 sequences, around a sixth detected once. The source was PBMCs from blood, collected more than 4 days after vaccination. Receptor source: a man over 45 who received an inactivated influenza vaccine.

This clonotype has only a few counts. The chain combines TRBV6-5 with TRBJ2-1; 10 positions match TRBD2. The germline V gene encodes CDR1 MNHEY and CDR2 SVGAGI. The CDR3 has 17 residues. The V segment lost 2 bases and the J segment 2 bases; nucleotides outside the gene matches: 6. CDR3 amino acids: CASSYGSGRAAYNEQFF. The CDR3 DNA sequence: TGTGCCAGCAGTTACGGCAGCGGGAGGGCCGCCTACAATGAGCAGTTCTTC.

The gene calls are TRBV5-1 and TRBJ2-1; the D gene is possibly TRBD1 (6 bases). V lost 4 bases to trimming and J lost 6 bases, with 23 bases between them. CDR1 is SGHRS and CDR2 is YFSETQ in the germline V gene. CDR3 length equals 17 residues. The CDR3 spells CASSLQGSGTRTNEQFF. CDR3 nucleotides: TGCGCCAGCAGCCTCCAGGGGTCCGGGACACGGACCAATGAGCAGTTCTTC.

Notes on this clonotype: Compared with germline, one end of the junction differs, possibly owing to a read error. The chain is built from TRBV20-1 and TRBJ2-1; 9 nucleotides agree with TRBD2. The CDR3 covers 14 residues. Germline CDR1 and CDR2: DFQATT and SNEGSKA (reference sequence). The CDR3 sequence: CSASGLAGFVEQLF. The CDR3 region has the DNA TGCAGTGCTAGCGGCCTAGCGGGATTCGTTGAGCAGCTCTTC.

The sample holds a few counts of this clonotype. The V call is TRBV12-3 or TRBV12-4, the J call TRBJ1-4; D not resolved. V lost 7 bases and J 8 bases, leaving 14 bases between the germline ends. CDR3 size: 13 residues. CDR3 loop: CASNVLVGEKLFF. The CDR3 nucleotides are TGTGCCAGCAACGTCTTGGTGGGCGAAAAACTGTTTTTT.

The chain links TRBV6-2 or TRBV6-3 to TRBJ2-7; D unclear. This CDR3 is built from 15 residues. V dropped 2 bases and J dropped 2 bases, with 13 bases sitting between them. Germline CDR1 MNHEY, CDR2 SVGEGT. CDR3 coding DNA: TGTGCCAGCAGTTACGTATATTACAAAACCTACGAGCAGTACTTC. Protein: CASSYVYYKTYEQYF.

V is TRBV10-3 and J is TRBJ1-1; D ambiguous. Trimming left V 4 bases short and J 7 bases short, with 7 bases between. The CDR3 totals 11 residues. Germline V lookup: CDR1 ENHRY, CDR2 SYGVKD. CDR3 protein: CAISAGLEAFF. The CDR3 DNA reads TGTGCCATCAGTGCGGGCCTTGAAGCTTTCTTT.

There are a few counts of this clonotype. The rearrangement uses TRBV7-8 and TRBJ2-2; tentatively, D is TRBD1 or TRBD2 (5 bases each). Germline V gives CDR1 SGHVS, CDR2 FQNEAQ. CDR3 size: 19 residues. V dropped 1 base and J dropped 2 bases, with 20 bases sitting between them. The CDR3 reads CASSLGSLGRKINTGELFF. CDR3 sequence (DNA): TGTGCCAGCAGCTTAGGGTCCCTGGGACGGAAGATAAACACCGGGGAGCTGTTTTTT.

The genes are TRBV20-1 and TRBJ2-7; D is undetermined. Deletions cut 2 bases from V and 0 bases from J, with 17 bases between. This CDR3 contains 16 residues. CDR1 is DFQATT, CDR2 SNEGSKA, per germline (reference sequence). CDR3 amino acids: CSARPPDRSSSYEQYF. The CDR3, as DNA: TGCAGTGCTAGACCTCCAGACCGTTCGAGCTCCTACGAGCAGTACTTC.

This chain uses TRBV20-1 with TRBJ2-5, with D possibly TRBD1 on 6 matching bases. The length of the CDR3 is 14 residues. The V gene lost 6 bases and the J gene lost 4 bases, with 18 bases spanning the gap. The V gene's germline CDR1 is DFQATT and CDR2 SNEGSKA (reference sequence). This CDR3 is CSAPGAPSPETQYF. The CDR3 nucleotides are TGCAGTGCGCCAGGGGCTCCTTCCCCAGAGACCCAGTACTTC.

This clonotype was seen many times. V and J are TRBV4-2 and TRBJ2-1; 8 nucleotides agree with TRBD1. CDR1 and CDR2 from the germline V gene are LGHNA and YNFKEQ. Losses at the gene ends were 3 bases for V and 4 bases for J; bases not matched to a gene: 14. The CDR3 has 18 amino acids. CDR3 bases: TGTGCCAGCAGCCAGCCACGACAGGGGCGCTCGGGGTACAATGAGCAGTTCTTC. This codes for CASSQPRQGRSGYNEQFF.

This clonotype was seen only a few times. The rearrangement joins TRBV28 to TRBJ2-7; D tentatively fits TRBD1 or TRBD2 (5 bases each). CDR1 MDHEN and CDR2 SYDVKM come from the germline V gene. The CDR3 has 15 amino acids. V lost 5 bases and J lost 0, with 14 bases in between. DNA of the CDR3: TGTGCCAGCAGTCACGGACGGGGCAGCTCCTACGAGCAGTACTTC. It encodes CASSHGRGSSYEQYF.

This clonotype was seen only a few times. V gene TRBV11-2 combines with J gene TRBJ1-4; D gene uncertain. Germline CDR1 reads SGHAT; CDR2 reads FQNNGV. V dropped 6 bases and J dropped 7 bases, with 21 bases sitting between them. CDR3 length equals 16 residues. Here the CDR3 DNA reads TGTGCCAGCAGATCCCCCCGCGGGAGAGTTGGTGAAAAACTGTTTTTT. This translates into CASRSPRGRVGEKLFF. Full variable domain (rest looked up from reference TRBV11-2 and TRBJ1-4): EAGVAQSPRYKIIEKRQSVAFWCNPISGHATLYWYQQILGQGPKLLIQFQNNGVVDDSQLPKDRFSAERLKGVDSTLKIQPAKLEDSAVYLCASRSPRGRVGEKLFFGSGTQLSVL.

The genes are TRBV30 and TRBJ1-4, with D possibly being TRBD1 (6 bases). Trimming took off 7 bases at V and 8 bases at J, with 17 bases between the two ends. This CDR3 comprises 13 residues. The V gene's germline CDR1 is GTSNPN and CDR2 SVGIG (reference sequence). CDR3 region: CALSLTGQEKLFF. CDR3 coding DNA: TGTGCCTTAAGTCTGACAGGTCAAGAAAAACTGTTTTTT.

The table lists this clonotype with a few counts. This chain connects TRBV20-1 to TRBJ2-1; 9 bases are a match to TRBD1. Per germline, CDR1 DFQATT and CDR2 SNEGSKA (reference sequence). V gave up 4 bases and J gave up 9 bases; unmatched junction bases: 10. The CDR3 loop spans 14 amino acids. The CDR3 protein is CSATGGQGRGEQFF. The CDR3 DNA reads TGCAGTGCTACCGGAGGACAGGGGCGCGGTGAGCAGTTCTTC.

This clonotype was counted between two and nine times. The V and J genes are TRBV28 and TRBJ2-7; 7 positions agree with TRBD2. With 8 bases clipped from V and 5 bases from J, the junction kept 18 bases outside the gene matches. The CDR3 sequence is 16 residues long. Germline loops: CDR1 MDHEN, CDR2 SYDVKM. CDR3 sequence: CASGTHSGGRPDEQYF. CDR3 DNA: TGTGCCAGCGGAACCCATAGTGGCGGGAGACCTGACGAGCAGTACTTC.

V usage is TRBV27 and J usage is TRBJ1-1, with D maybe TRBD1 (5 bases). This CDR3 region has 15 residues. Trimming pared 0 bases from V and 5 bases from J, leaving 13 bases between. Germline V gene lookup returns CDR1 MNHEY and CDR2 SMNVEV (reference sequence). CDR3 nucleotide sequence: TGTGCCAGCAGTTTATCAGCCGTCGGGGCGACTGAAGCTTTCTTT. Amino acids: CASSLSAVGATEAFF.

This sequence joins TRBV15 and TRBJ1-6; no clear D gene. The CDR3 is 14 amino acids. With 3 bases removed from V and 7 bases from J, the gap between germline ends came to 10 bases. Germline CDR1 is LNHNV and CDR2 is YYDKDF (reference sequence). CDR3: CATSSGRSNSPLHF. The CDR3 DNA reads as TGTGCCACCAGCAGCGGAAGATCGAATTCACCCCTCCACTTT.

This chain connects TRBV2 to TRBJ2-5; D gene uncertain. V shed 3 bases and J shed 2 bases, with 7 bases lying between them. The CDR3 runs 13 residues. Germline lookup yields CDR1 SNHLY and CDR2 FYNNEI. This chain's CDR3 is CASSDWTQETQYF. CDR3 bases: TGTGCCAGCAGTGATTGGACGCAAGAGACCCAGTACTTC.

The chain joins TRBV20-1 to TRBJ2-2; D not certain. Germline CDR1 DFQATT, CDR2 SNEGSKA (reference sequence). This CDR3 is 13 amino acids long. This CDR3 reads CSAIWGNTGELFF. The CDR3 DNA follows: TGCAGCGCAATTTGGGGGAACACCGGGGAGCTGTTTTTT.

The rearrangement joins TRBV6-2 or TRBV6-3 to TRBJ2-7; no clear D gene. The CDR3 totals 14 residues. Germline CDR1 is MNHEY and CDR2 is SVGEGT. V gave up 10 bases and J gave up 8 bases, with 24 bases separating them. CDR3 residues: CATHSHGRMMKQYF. The CDR3 nucleotides are TGTGCCACCCACTCCCACGGCCGGATGATGAAGCAGTACTTC.

This clonotype was seen at least ten times. This chain links TRBV12-3 or TRBV12-4 with TRBJ1-2; tentative D call: TRBD1 (5 bases). V lost 5 bases to trimming and J lost 4 bases, with 11 bases between them. This CDR3 contains 13 residues. In DNA, the CDR3 is TGTGCCAGCAGTAAGGGACTTCCCTATGGCTACACCTTC. Encoded protein: CASSKGLPYGYTF.

This chain connects TRBV7-8 to TRBJ2-7, with unresolved D. The V end lost 4 bases, the J end lost 1 base, and 14 bases lay between the germline ends. The V gene's germline CDR1 is SGHVS and CDR2 FQNEAQ. This CDR3 spans 15 amino acids. CDR3 DNA sequence: TGTGCCAGCAGCTCCCGCCCAAAGAATTCCTACGAGCAGTACTTC. Encoded protein: CASSSRPKNSYEQYF.

This clonotype was found a few times. The chain is built from TRBV24-1 and TRBJ2-3, with 10 nucleotides matching TRBD2. CDR1 KGHDR and CDR2 SFDVKD come from the germline V gene. The junction had 7 bases not matched to a gene; V was cut back by 4 bases and J by 1 base. The CDR3 is 17 residues long. CDR3 DNA: TGTGCCACCAGTGACCGGACTAGCGGATATGGCACAGATACGCAGTATTTT. Translation: CATSDRTSGYGTDTQYF.